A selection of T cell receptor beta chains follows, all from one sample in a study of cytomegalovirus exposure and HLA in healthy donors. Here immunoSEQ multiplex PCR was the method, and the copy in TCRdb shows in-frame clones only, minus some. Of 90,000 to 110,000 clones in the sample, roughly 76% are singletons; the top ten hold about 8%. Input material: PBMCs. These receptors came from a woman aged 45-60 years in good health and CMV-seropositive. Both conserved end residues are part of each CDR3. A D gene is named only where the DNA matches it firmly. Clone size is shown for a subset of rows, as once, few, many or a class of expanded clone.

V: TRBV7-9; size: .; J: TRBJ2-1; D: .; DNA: TGTGCCAGCAGCCGACGGGGAGATGAGCAGTTCTTC; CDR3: CASSRRGDEQFF
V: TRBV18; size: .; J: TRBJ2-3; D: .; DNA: TGTGCCAGCTCCCCCCCTAGCACAGATACGCAGTATTTT; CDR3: CASSPPSTDTQYF
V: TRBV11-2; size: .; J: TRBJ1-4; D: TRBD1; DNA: TGTGCCAGCAGTCGTGGACAGGGGTTTCAAAAACTGTTTTTT; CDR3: CASSRGQGFQKLFF
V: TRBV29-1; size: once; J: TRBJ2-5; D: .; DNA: TGCAGCGTTGTTGGACAGCGCCAAGAGACCCAGTACTTC; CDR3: CSVVGQRQETQYF
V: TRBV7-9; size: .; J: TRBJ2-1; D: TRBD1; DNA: TGTGCCAGCACAGGGGACAGTAACCTTCCCCACCCCTACAATGAGCAGTTCTTC; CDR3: CASTGDSNLPHPYNEQFF
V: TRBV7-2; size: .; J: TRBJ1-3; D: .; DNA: TGTGCCAGCAGCTTAGCTCAGGGGAGAAACACCATATATTTT; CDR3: CASSLAQGRNTIYF
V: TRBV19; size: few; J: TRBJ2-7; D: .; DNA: TGTGCCAGTAGTGAGGCCAGGGGCTACGAGCAGTACTTC; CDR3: CASSEARGYEQYF
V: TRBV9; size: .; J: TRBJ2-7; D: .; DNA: TGTGCCAGCAGCCCCGGTAGGGAAGGGGGTGAGCAGTACTTC; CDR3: CASSPGREGGEQYF
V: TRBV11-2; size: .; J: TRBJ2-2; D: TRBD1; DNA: TGTGCCAGCCGGGGACAGGGAGGAACCGGGGAGCTGTTTTTT; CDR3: CASRGQGGTGELFF
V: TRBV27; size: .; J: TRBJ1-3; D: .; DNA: TGTGCCAGCAGTTTAAGGAGGGAATCTGGAAACACCATATATTTT; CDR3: CASSLRRESGNTIYF
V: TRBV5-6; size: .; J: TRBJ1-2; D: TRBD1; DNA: TGTGCCAGCACCCTTACAGGGGGCGCGTCTGGTGGCTACACCTTC; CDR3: CASTLTGGASGGYTF
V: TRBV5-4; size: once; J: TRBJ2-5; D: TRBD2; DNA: TGTGCCAGCAGCTTGGCCCCTAGCGGGGGGGTGGGAGAGACCCAGTACTTC; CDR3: CASSLAPSGGVGETQYF
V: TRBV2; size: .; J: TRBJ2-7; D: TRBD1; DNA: TGTGCCAGCAGGGACAGGGGACCCTACGAGCAGTACTTC; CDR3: CASRDRGPYEQYF
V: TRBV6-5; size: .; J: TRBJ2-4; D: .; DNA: TGTGCCAGCAGTATCGGGGGGGACAGTCAGTACTTC; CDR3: CASSIGGDSQYF
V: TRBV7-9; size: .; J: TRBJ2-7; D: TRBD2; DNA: TGTGCCAGCGGTATCATAGCGGGGGGGCCGAGGACCTACGAGCAGTACTTC; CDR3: CASGIIAGGPRTYEQYF
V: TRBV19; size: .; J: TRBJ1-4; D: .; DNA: TGTGCCAGTAGTATGCAGGCCTCAAATGAAAAACTGTTTTTT; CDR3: CASSMQASNEKLFF
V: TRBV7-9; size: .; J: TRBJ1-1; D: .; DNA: TGTGCCAGCAGCTTAATTGGGGGGACTGAAGCTTTCTTT; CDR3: CASSLIGGTEAFF
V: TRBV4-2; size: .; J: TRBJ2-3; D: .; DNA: TGTGCCAGCAGCCGGTACAGGGCAGATACGCAGTATTTT; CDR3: CASSRYRADTQYF
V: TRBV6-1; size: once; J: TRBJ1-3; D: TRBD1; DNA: TGTGCCAGCAGTCCAGGGGGCCGCTCTGGAAACACCATATATTTT; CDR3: CASSPGGRSGNTIYF
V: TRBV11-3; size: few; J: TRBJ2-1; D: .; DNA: TGTGCCAGCAGCCCGGCGGGGAATGAGCAGTTCTTC; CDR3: CASSPAGNEQFF
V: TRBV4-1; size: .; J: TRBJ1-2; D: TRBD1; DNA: TGCGCCAGCAGCGCAAGACAGGGGGGGTCCTATGGCTACACCTTC; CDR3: CASSARQGGSYGYTF
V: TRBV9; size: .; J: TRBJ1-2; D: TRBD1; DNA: TGTGCCAGCAGCGCCGGGGACAGTCCTAACTATGGCTACACCTTC; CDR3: CASSAGDSPNYGYTF
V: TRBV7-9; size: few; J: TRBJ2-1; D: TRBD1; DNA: TGTGCCAGCAGCGCCGTCGTGACAGGGTCCTACAATGAGCAGTTCTTC; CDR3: CASSAVVTGSYNEQFF
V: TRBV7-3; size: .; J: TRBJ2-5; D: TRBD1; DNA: TGTGCCAGCAGCACGACAGGGGGAGAGACCCAGTACTTC; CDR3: CASSTTGGETQYF
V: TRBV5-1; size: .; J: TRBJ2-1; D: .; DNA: TGCGCCAGCAGCTTGGGACAGCATTTGAATGAGCAGTTCTTC; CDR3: CASSLGQHLNEQFF
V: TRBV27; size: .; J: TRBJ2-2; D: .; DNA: TGTGCCAGCAGTTGGGACACGACCACCGGGGAGCTGTTTTTT; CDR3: CASSWDTTTGELFF
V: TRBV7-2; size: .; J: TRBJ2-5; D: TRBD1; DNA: TGTGCCAGCAGCCGAGGGGGCGCGGAGACCCAGTACTTC; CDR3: CASSRGGAETQYF
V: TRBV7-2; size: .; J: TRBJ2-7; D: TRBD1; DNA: TGTGCCAGCAGCTCCTATCCGGGACAGGGAACCTACGAGCAGTACTTC; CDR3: CASSSYPGQGTYEQYF
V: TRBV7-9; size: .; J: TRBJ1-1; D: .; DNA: TGTGCCAGCAGCTTACGGGGGGCGGCACGGAACACTGAAGCTTTCTTT; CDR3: CASSLRGAARNTEAFF
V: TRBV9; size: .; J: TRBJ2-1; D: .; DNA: TGTGCCAGCAGCGCTGTCACTTACGATGAGCAGTTCTTC; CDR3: CASSAVTYDEQFF
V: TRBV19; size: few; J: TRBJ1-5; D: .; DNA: TGTGCCAGTAGTAGGGGGGTACCCAATCAGCCCCAGCATTTT; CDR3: CASSRGVPNQPQHF
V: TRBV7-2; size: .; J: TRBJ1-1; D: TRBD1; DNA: TGTGCCAGCAGCTTAAACAGGGGTGCCACTGAAGCTTTCTTT; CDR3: CASSLNRGATEAFF
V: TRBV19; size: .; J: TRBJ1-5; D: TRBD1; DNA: TGTGCCAGTACCACCAGGGGGGACGGCTATCAGCCCCAGCATTTT; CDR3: CASTTRGDGYQPQHF
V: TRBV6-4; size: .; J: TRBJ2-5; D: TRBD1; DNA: TGTGCCAGCAGAAAGGACAGGGTGATGCAAGAGACCCAGTACTTC; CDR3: CASRKDRVMQETQYF
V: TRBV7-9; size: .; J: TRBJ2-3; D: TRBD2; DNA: TGTGCCAGCAGCGTCTCTAGCGGGGGAGATACGCAGTATTTT; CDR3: CASSVSSGGDTQYF
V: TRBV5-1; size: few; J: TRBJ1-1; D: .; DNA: TGTGCCAGCAGCTTGGGTAGGGAGGGCCACACTGAAGCTTTCTTT; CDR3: CASSLGREGHTEAFF
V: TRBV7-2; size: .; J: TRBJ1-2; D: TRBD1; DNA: TGTGCCAGCAGTTTTACAGGGGGCGCGGGCTATGGCTACACCTTC; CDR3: CASSFTGGAGYGYTF
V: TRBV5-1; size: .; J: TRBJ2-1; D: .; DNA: TGCGCCAGCAGCTTGGGTTCGGGGGGCACCTACAATGAGCAGTTCTTC; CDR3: CASSLGSGGTYNEQFF
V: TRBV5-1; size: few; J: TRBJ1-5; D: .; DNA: TGCGCCAGCCCCCGGGGGGGTGGGGATCAGCCCCAGCATTTT; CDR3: CASPRGGGDQPQHF
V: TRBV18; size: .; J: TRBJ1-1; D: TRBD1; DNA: TGTGCCAGCTCTCCTGCCGGGACAGGACAACAAGCTTTCTTT; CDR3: CASSPAGTGQQAFF
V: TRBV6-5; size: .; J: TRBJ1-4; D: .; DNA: TGTGCCAGCAAGACGGGGAATGAAAAACTGTTTTTT; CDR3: CASKTGNEKLFF
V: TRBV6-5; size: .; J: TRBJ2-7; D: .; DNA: TGTGCCAGCAGTTACGGCGGTCCCCTTTACGAGCAGTACTTC; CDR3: CASSYGGPLYEQYF
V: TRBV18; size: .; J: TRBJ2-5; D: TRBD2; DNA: TGTGCCAGCTCACCGGCGGGAGGGGGAGAGACCCAGTACTTC; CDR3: CASSPAGGGETQYF
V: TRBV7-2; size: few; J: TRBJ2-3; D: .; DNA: TGTGCCAGCAGCTTAGAATCTGCGCCCCAGTATTTT; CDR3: CASSLESAPQYF
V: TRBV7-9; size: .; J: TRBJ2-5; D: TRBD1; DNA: TGTGCCAGCAGCTTAGAAACAGGGGTGCAGTACTTC; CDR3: CASSLETGVQYF